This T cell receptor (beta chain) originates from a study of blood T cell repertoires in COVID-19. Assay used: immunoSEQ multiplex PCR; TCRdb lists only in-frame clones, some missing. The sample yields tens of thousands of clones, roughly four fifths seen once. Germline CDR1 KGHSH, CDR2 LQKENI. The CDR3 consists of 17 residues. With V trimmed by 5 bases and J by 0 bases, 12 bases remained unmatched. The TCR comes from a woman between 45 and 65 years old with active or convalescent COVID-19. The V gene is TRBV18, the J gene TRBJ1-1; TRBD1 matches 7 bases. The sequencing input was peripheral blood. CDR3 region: CASSSRDSVLMNTEAFF. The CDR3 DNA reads TGTGCCAGCTCATCCCGGGACAGCGTACTTATGAACACTGAAGCTTTCTTT. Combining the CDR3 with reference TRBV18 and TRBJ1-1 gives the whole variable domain NAGVMQNPRHLVRRRGQEARLRCSPMKGHSHVYWYRQLPEEGLKFMVYLQKENIIDESGMPKERFSAEFPKEGPSILRIQQVVRGDSAAYFCASSSRDSVLMNTEAFFGQGTRLTVV.